This TCR beta chain was recovered during a study of CD8 T cells in ankylosing spondylitis. Study-wide findings and caveats: Earlier work had already found some motif variants in reactive arthritis synovial fluid and blood. From matched ankylosing spondylitis synovial fluid, disease-linked clones were reportedly recovered at significantly enriched levels. Among TCR beta sequences, a motif of several highly homologous variants appeared characteristic of ankylosing spondylitis blood. The disease-linked clones had a CD8+ phenotype and low blood frequencies.

Making use of molecular barcodes, quantitative 5'-RACE generated TCR beta libraries. TCRdb itself ran the 5' RACE reads through MiXCR, one entry per CDR3 protein. The sample has about 540,000 distinct CDR3 sequences; roughly 13% are singletons. Germline CDR1 DFQATT, CDR2 SNEGSKA (reference sequence). CDR3 length equals 16 residues. J lost 0 bases, V lost 5 bases, and 9 bases had no gene match. Regarding this clonotype: Its antigen remains unknown.

The sequencing sample was made of blood, either unsorted or a sorted T cell fraction (not recorded which). This chain joins TRBV20-1 and TRBJ2-1; 8 nucleotides agree with TRBD2. The receptor was derived from a male donor with ankylosing spondylitis. The CDR3, as DNA: TGCAGTGCTTTTACCAGTAGCGGGACCTCCTACAATGAGCAGTTCTTC. This encodes CSAFTSSGTSYNEQFF.